Below are 10 T cell receptor beta chains sequenced from a single sample in a study of cytomegalovirus exposure and HLA in healthy donors. TCRdb's table, derived via immunoSEQ multiplex PCR, lists solely in-frame clones and lacks some. The sample consists of 160,000 or so clones, 88% of them appearing once. Sequencing was performed on PBMCs. Receptor source: a man between 18 and 35 years old in good health and CMV-seronegative.

This rearrangement joins TRBV27 to TRBJ2-2; 7 bases map to TRBD2. From germline, CDR1 is MNHEY and CDR2 SMNVEV (reference sequence). This CDR3 comprises 18 residues. Trimming at V came to 6 bases and at J to 1 base, leaving 14 bases not matched to a gene. The CDR3 spells CASSLRDLGLQNTGELFF. DNA for the CDR3: TGTGCCAGCAGCCTCCGGGACTTGGGACTACAGAACACCGGGGAGCTGTTTTTT.

The CDR3 here is CSVEKGLAGAFSYEQYF. The CDR3 coding sequence is TGCAGCGTTGAAAAGGGGCTAGCGGGAGCATTTTCCTACGAGCAGTACTTC. J is TRBJ2-7 and V is TRBV29-1, with 10 nucleotides matching TRBD2. Germline V gene data show CDR1 as SQVTM and CDR2 as ANQGSEA. This CDR3 contains 17 residues. Losses at the gene ends were 2 bases for V and 1 base for J; bases not matched to a gene: 11.

V usage is TRBV15 and J usage is TRBJ2-7; TRBD2 agrees at 12 bases. This CDR3 has 19 amino acids. Germline lookup yields CDR1 LNHNV and CDR2 YYDKDF (reference sequence). V gave up 0 bases and J gave up 2 bases; unmatched junction bases: 11. In DNA, the CDR3 is TGTGCCACCAGCAGAGATCCGACTAGCGGGAGTTCTGGGGCCTACGAGCAGTACTTC. Translated: CATSRDPTSGSSGAYEQYF.

The V call is TRBV29-1, the J call TRBJ2-1, with TRBD1 as a possible D gene (6 bases). Germline-derived CDR1 and CDR2 are SQVTM and ANQGSEA. The CDR3 is made up of 15 amino acids. The V gene lost 2 bases and the J gene lost 6 bases, with 17 bases spanning the gap. The CDR3 DNA reads as TGCAGCGTTGAATTTATGCGGACAGTCCTCAATGAGCAGTTCTTC. Residues: CSVEFMRTVLNEQFF.

The sample holds a few counts of this clone. This chain links TRBV28 with TRBJ1-2, with D possibly being TRBD1 (5 bases). Germline CDR1 reads MDHEN; CDR2 reads SYDVKM. CDR3 length equals 12 residues. Trimming took off 3 bases at V and 6 bases at J, with 8 bases between the two ends. The CDR3 reads CASSLAGDGYTF. The CDR3 DNA follows: TGTGCCAGCAGTTTGGCGGGGGATGGCTACACCTTC.

This clone was counted between two and nine times. The chain employs TRBV11-2 and TRBJ2-7; D ambiguous. The CDR3 runs 15 residues. Germline V gene sequence: CDR1 SGHAT, CDR2 FQNNGV. Trimming cost V 2 bases and J 3 bases, with 14 bases left between them. CDR3 bases: TGTGCCAGCAGCTTAAGTCCTACACCTTACTACGAGCAGTACGTC. As protein: CASSLSPTPYYEQYV.

Written as DNA, the CDR3 is TGTGCCAGCAGTGTTTGTACGAAGGGGTACGAGCAGTACTTC. Protein sequence: CASSVCTKGYEQYF. The genes are TRBV6-4 and TRBJ2-7, with D possibly being TRBD1 (5 bases). Trimming cost V 4 bases and J 4 bases, with 14 bases left between them. This CDR3 region has 14 residues. Looked up from germline, CDR1 is MRHNA and CDR2 is SNTAGT.

The CDR3: CASSARQGTYNEQFF. The CDR3 nucleotides read TGTGCCAGCAGCGCTCGACAGGGAACCTACAATGAGCAGTTCTTC. The chain combines TRBV9 with TRBJ2-1; 7 bases align to TRBD1. The CDR3 totals 15 residues. The junction had 5 bases not matched to a gene; V was cut back by 3 bases and J by 2 bases. CDR1 SGDLS and CDR2 YYNGEE come from the germline V gene.

This chain uses TRBV5-1 with TRBJ2-1; 7 bases are a match to TRBD1. CDR1 is SGHRS and CDR2 is YFSETQ in the germline V gene. The CDR3 extends over 14 amino acids. V gave up 4 bases and J gave up 4 bases; unmatched junction bases: 5. Here the CDR3 DNA reads TGCGCCAGCAGCCGTGGGACAGCTTACAATGAGCAGTTCTTC. Protein sequence: CASSRGTAYNEQFF. The variable domain in full, with the rest retrieved from reference TRBV5-1 and TRBJ2-1, is KAGVTQTPRYLIKTRGQQVTLSCSPISGHRSVSWYQQTPGQGLQFLFEYFSETQRNKGNFPGRFSGRQFSNSRSEMNVSTLELGDSALYLCASSRGTAYNEQFFGPGTRLTVL.

The chain carries TRBV7-2 and TRBJ2-3; D gene uncertain. The CDR3 is 14 residues long. V lost 0 bases, J lost 1 base, and 5 bases lay in between. Looked up from germline, CDR1 is SGHTA and CDR2 is FQGNSA. CDR3 sequence (DNA): TGTGCCAGCAGCTTAGCACGGGGCACAGATACGCAGTATTTT. Translated, it gives CASSLARGTDTQYF. Full variable domain (rest looked up from reference TRBV7-2 and TRBJ2-3): GAGVSQSPSNKVTEKGKDVELRCDPISGHTALYWYRQSLGQGLEFLIYFQGNSAPDKSGLPSDRFSAERTGGSVSTLTIQRTQQEDSAVYLCASSLARGTDTQYFGPGTRLTVL.